This TCR beta chain was identified in a study of T cell repertoires in cytomegalovirus infection (dated by TCRdb to the late 2010s). Study-wide context: Peptide stimulations targeted recently identified HLA-C-restricted CMV epitopes, whose presentation resists viral immunomodulation, together with well-studied HLA-B-restricted epitopes. Donor HLA type was relevant to the analysis, because carriage of CMV infection together with the matching HLA type was indicated by public TCR beta signatures. General conclusions and limits of the study: In both this cohort and an independent approximately 350-donor cohort, the cumulative frequency of public TCR beta family members distinguished carriers of CMV infection plus the relevant HLA type. The ex vivo response was dominated by HLA-C-restricted CMV-specific TCR beta clonotypes, which also provided the single most frequent clonotype in two of eight donors.

Inclusive of the bounding cysteine and phenylalanine, the CDR3 is 13 residues long. CDR3 DNA is the only sequence kept; it has 39 bases, read in frame from the first base. Trimming at the junction amounts to 6 bases on V and 2 bases on J, and the germline ends lie 8 bases apart. In this sample, this clonotype turned up many times. The specificity of this receptor is unknown. Base qualities are not recorded, but no much larger clone differs from it by a single base. The meaning of the sample's treatment or condition label: in vitro stimulation with specific CMV peptide epitopes to enrich CMV-specific T cells. Instrument on record: Illumina HiSeq 1500. TCRdb reran the public reads through fastp at Q25 and MiXCR, keeping productive beta chains. For every CDR3 protein sequence, its rows merge into one entry that carries the most common genes and DNA. For this sample there are fewer than 350,000 distinct CDR3 sequences; almost 30% appear just once. The ten largest account for around 19% of the sample.

This sequence was found in a human donor in good health (CMV status not recorded). Some clones in this sample may be carry-over from other donors' samples. The sequence links TRBV12-3 or TRBV12-4 to TRBJ2-1; the D gene is not confidently resolved. Specimen: cultured PBMCs, collected from culture after CMV antigen stimulation. The DNA sequence is TGTGCCAGCAGCCCCTCCGCCTACAATGAGCAGTTCTTC. The encoded protein is CASSPSAYNEQFF.